Below are 22 T cell receptor beta chains sequenced from a single sample in a study. TCRdb ran MiXCR on the RT-PCR reads and lists one entry per CDR3 protein. Of 550,000 to 750,000 distinct CDR3 sequences in the sample, approximately 15% were seen once. Sequenced input: memory CD4+ T cells from blood. Receptor source: a female donor in good health, serving as a healthy control.

The V and J genes are TRBV4-2 and TRBJ2-4; no clear D. The ends were cut back, 3 bases at V and 8 bases at J, with 8 bases in the middle. The length of the CDR3 is 12 residues. In germline, CDR1 is LGHNA, CDR2 YNFKEQ. DNA for the CDR3: TGTGCCAGCAGCCATTCCGAGGACATTCAGTACTTC. Protein sequence: CASSHSEDIQYF.

V is TRBV5-1 and J is TRBJ2-5; TRBD2 agrees at 9 bases. The CDR3 has 14 residues. V lost 4 bases and J lost 7; bases outside the gene matches: 8. Germline CDR1 is SGHRS and CDR2 is YFSETQ. The CDR3 region is CASSPGLAGLTQYF. The DNA of the CDR3 is TGCGCCAGCAGCCCGGGACTAGCAGGACTGACCCAGTACTTC.

This clonotype was detected ten times or more. V is TRBV4-3 and J is TRBJ1-6; the match to TRBD1 covers 9 bases. V gave up 0 bases and J gave up 15 bases; unmatched junction bases: 9. The germline gives CDR1 LGHNA, CDR2 YSLEER. This CDR3 comprises 15 residues. CDR3: CASSQERQGGMRLHF. The DNA for the CDR3 is TGCGCCAGCAGCCAAGAAAGACAGGGGGGCATGCGCCTCCACTTT.

The rearrangement joins TRBV9 to TRBJ2-2; 8 nucleotides match TRBD2. The germline V gene encodes CDR1 SGDLS and CDR2 YYNGEE. The J segment lost 2 bases and the V segment lost 1 base, leaving 4 bases of the junction unmatched. This CDR3 is built from 16 residues. The DNA of the CDR3 is TGTGCCAGCAGCGTAACTAGCGGACCTAACACCGGGGAGCTGTTTTTT. Translated, it gives CASSVTSGPNTGELFF.

J is TRBJ2-7 and V is TRBV30; TRBD2 agrees at 10 bases. There are 12 residues in the CDR3. Looked up from germline, CDR1 is GTSNPN and CDR2 is SVGIG (reference sequence). The V segment lost 5 bases and the J segment 4 bases; nucleotides outside the gene matches: 2. For the CDR3, the DNA is TGTGCCTGGGATAGCGGGAGGTACGAGCAGTACTTC. Its protein is CAWDSGRYEQYF.

This clonotype appeared a few times. The chain combines TRBV24-1 with TRBJ1-4; 9 nucleotides line up with TRBD1. This CDR3 is 17 amino acids long. CDR1 is KGHDR and CDR2 is SFDVKD in the germline V gene. With V trimmed by 5 bases and J by 0 bases, 6 bases remained unmatched. The CDR3 protein is CATSGGQGMTTNEKLFF. The CDR3 region has the DNA TGTGCCACCAGTGGAGGACAGGGGATGACAACTAATGAAAAACTGTTTTTT.

The V and J genes are TRBV24-1 and TRBJ2-3, with unresolved D. Per the germline V gene, CDR1 is KGHDR and CDR2 is SFDVKD. The CDR3 contains 18 residues. V was cut by 3 bases and J by 5 bases, with 23 bases left in between. The CDR3 nucleotides are TGTGCCACCAGTGATCCGGGCTTGGCGAACGGTCGTGGAGATACGCAGTATTTT. Amino acid sequence: CATSDPGLANGRGDTQYF.

This clonotype was seen only a few times. The V gene is TRBV20-1, the J gene TRBJ1-6; D not certain. From germline, CDR1 is DFQATT and CDR2 SNEGSKA (reference sequence). The CDR3 totals 12 residues. V shed 5 bases and J shed 6 bases, with 8 bases lying between them. This CDR3 reads CSASRFNSPLHF. CDR3 sequence (DNA): TGCAGTGCTTCCAGGTTTAATTCACCCCTCCACTTT.

This clonotype was counted at least ten times. The V and J genes are TRBV12-3 or TRBV12-4 and TRBJ1-2, with TRBD1 matching over 7 bases. The V and J ends lost 5 bases and 0 bases, in that order; junction bases with no gene match: 3. This CDR3 is built from 14 residues. The CDR3 coding sequence is TGTGCCAGCAGTCTAGGGACAGCTAACTATGGCTACACCTTC. It specifies CASSLGTANYGYTF.

This chain connects TRBV12-3 or TRBV12-4 to TRBJ1-5; 7 nucleotides align to TRBD1. The length of the CDR3 is 15 residues. V lost 3 bases to trimming and J lost 4 bases; unmatched junction nucleotides: 6. The CDR3 DNA reads TGTGCCAGCAGTTTCAGACAGGGCGGTAATCAGCCCCAGCATTTT. Translation gives CASSFRQGGNQPQHF.

The J gene is TRBJ1-2, the V gene TRBV3-1; no reliable D call. Deletions cut 4 bases from V and 5 bases from J, with 23 bases between. CDR3 length: 17 residues. CDR1 is LGHDT, CDR2 YNNKEL, per germline (reference sequence). In DNA, the CDR3 is TGTGCCAGCAGCCGGGCCGAAGGTTGGTACTCGACTTATGGCTACACCTTC. Translated: CASSRAEGWYSTYGYTF. Full variable domain (missing parts from reference TRBV3-1 and TRBJ1-2): DTAVSQTPKYLVTQMGNDKSIKCEQNLGHDTMYWYKQDSKKFLKIMFSYNNKELIINETVPNRFSPKSPDKAHLNLHINSLELGDSAVYFCASSRAEGWYSTYGYTFGSGTRLTVV.

The chain couples TRBV30 to TRBJ1-1; D gene ambiguous. The germline V and J ends were trimmed by 0 bases and 1 base, with 6 bases remaining between them. The CDR3 covers 13 residues. Germline values: CDR1 GTSNPN, CDR2 SVGIG (reference sequence). CDR3 protein: CAWSVAGNTEAFF. CDR3 DNA sequence: TGTGCCTGGAGTGTGGCGGGGAACACTGAAGCTTTCTTT.

The chain employs TRBV6-1 and TRBJ2-3; maybe TRBD2 (6 bases). In germline, CDR1 is MNHNS, CDR2 SASEGT. The germline V and J ends were trimmed by 4 bases and 0 bases, with 14 bases remaining between them. This CDR3 is built from 16 residues. CDR3 sequence (DNA): TGTGCCAGCAGTGGGCCATGGGACTCAAGCACAGATACGCAGTATTTT. Amino acids: CASSGPWDSSTDTQYF.

This clonotype has more than one count but fewer than ten. The genes are TRBV5-1 and TRBJ2-5; TRBD1 or TRBD2 may be the D gene (6 bases each). The CDR3 loop spans 15 amino acids. Germline assignment: CDR1 SGHRS and CDR2 YFSETQ. V was shortened by 3 bases and J by 1 base, with 13 bases between the two germline ends. In nucleotides, the CDR3 is TGCGCCAGCAGCTGGGGGGCGTCGGGCCAAGAGACCCAGTACTTC. Encoded protein: CASSWGASGQETQYF.

The V gene is TRBV28, the J gene TRBJ2-7; 10 nucleotides match TRBD2. Germline V CDR1 and CDR2: MDHEN, SYDVKM. This CDR3 comprises 13 residues. The trim removed 7 bases at V and 4 bases at J, leaving 4 bases unmatched. The CDR3 region is CASTPSGSYEQYF. Written as DNA, the CDR3 is TGTGCCAGCACCCCTAGCGGGAGTTACGAGCAGTACTTC.

The rearrangement links TRBV2 to TRBJ1-5; D uncertain. The V and J ends lost 6 bases and 4 bases respectively, with 10 bases between them. Germline values: CDR1 SNHLY, CDR2 FYNNEI. The CDR3 has 13 amino acids. CDR3 region: CASSGPTNQPQHF. In nucleotides, the CDR3 is TGTGCCAGCAGCGGGCCGACAAATCAGCCCCAGCATTTT.

This clonotype has more than one count but fewer than ten. The V and J genes are TRBV6-1 and TRBJ2-1, with unresolved D. V was pared by 0 bases and J by 6 bases, with 9 bases between. The CDR3 is 14 residues long. Looked up from germline, CDR1 is MNHNS and CDR2 is SASEGT. Here the CDR3 reads CASSEARLGNEQFF. CDR3 coding DNA: TGTGCCAGCAGTGAAGCGCGTTTGGGCAATGAGCAGTTCTTC.

This clonotype was recorded at least ten times. CDR3 sequence reads: CSAGDRGSPGTEAFF. In nucleotides, the CDR3 is TGCAGTGCTGGGGACAGGGGTTCCCCGGGCACTGAAGCTTTCTTT. The chain couples TRBV20-1 to TRBJ1-1, with TRBD1 matching 10 bases. Trimming cost V 5 bases and J 4 bases; bases outside gene matches: 10. Germline loops: CDR1 DFQATT, CDR2 SNEGSKA (reference sequence). CDR3 length: 15 amino acids.

This clonotype was counted many times. The V and J genes are TRBV12-3 or TRBV12-4 and TRBJ1-6, with 8 bases lining up with TRBD1. The CDR3 length is 14 residues. V lost 8 bases to trimming and J lost 8 bases; unmatched junction nucleotides: 8. The CDR3 loop is CASCLGQGDSPLHF. In DNA form, the CDR3 reads TGTGCCAGCTGCCTTGGACAGGGCGATTCACCCCTCCACTTT.

This chain links TRBV28 with TRBJ1-2; 9 bases map to TRBD1. CDR1 is MDHEN, CDR2 SYDVKM, per germline. V was pared by 10 bases and J by 5 bases, with 5 bases of the junction left unmatched. This CDR3 is 12 amino acids long. For the CDR3, the DNA is TGTGCCATCGGCGACAGGGGGTATGGCTACACCTTC. Its protein is CAIGDRGYGYTF.

This clonotype was found many times. The chain joins TRBV4-3 to TRBJ2-3; a weak D match, TRBD2 (6 bases). The CDR3 length is 17 residues. The germline CDR1 and CDR2 sequences are LGHNA and YSLEER. V lost 1 base and J lost 8, with 22 bases in between. CDR3 sequence: CASSQGIFGGDGGTQYF. The CDR3 nucleotides are TGCGCCAGCAGCCAAGGCATCTTTGGAGGGGACGGGGGTACGCAGTATTTT.

The V gene is TRBV11-3, the J gene TRBJ2-5; 8 bases map to TRBD2. Germline CDR1 SGHNT, CDR2 YENEEA. V lost 5 bases and J lost 2; bases outside the gene matches: 4. The CDR3 spans 14 residues. CDR3 loop: CASSDGGAQETQYF. CDR3 DNA sequence: TGTGCCAGCAGCGACGGGGGGGCGCAAGAGACCCAGTACTTC.